These 28 T cell receptor beta chains were all obtained from the same sample, sequenced in a study of blood T cells in healthy people across ages. Primers used in a second PCR of roughly 6 to 12 cycles were a sample-barcoded 5' primer and a J-beta primer mix. MiXCR, applied by TCRdb to the 5' RACE reads, yields one record per CDR3 protein. The sample lists about 570,000 distinct CDR3 sequences, approximately 26% seen once, with about 3.3% in the top ten. This sample also appeared in a second study, on T cells of mothers and their children.

The sequencing input was blood. These TCRs come from a boy between 2 and 10 years old in good health.

The V and J genes are TRBV6-5 and TRBJ2-6; D is possibly TRBD2 (6 bases). Germline CDR1 is MNHEY and CDR2 is SVGAGI. Trimming shortened V by 0 bases and J by 0 bases, and 18 bases separated the two germline ends. The CDR3 has 20 amino acids. DNA of the CDR3: TGTGCCAGCAGTTACTCGCGGGGTGCTCAACCTAGCTCTGGGGCCAACGTCCTGACTTTC. Its protein product is CASSYSRGAQPSSGANVLTF.

V gene TRBV29-1 combines with J gene TRBJ1-2; D gene unclear. The CDR3 runs to 13 residues. From germline, CDR1 is SQVTM and CDR2 ANQGSEA. V was trimmed by 6 bases and J by 6 bases, leaving 17 bases between them. CDR3 region: CSVAGRALNGYTF. The DNA of the CDR3 is TGCAGCGTGGCCGGCCGGGCCCTAAATGGCTACACCTTC.

The chain joins TRBV5-5 to TRBJ2-1, with D possibly being TRBD2 (6 bases). CDR1 is SGHKS, CDR2 YYEKEE, per germline (reference sequence). This CDR3 region has 16 residues. The V end was cut by 2 bases, the J end by 4 bases, with 16 bases between. The CDR3 coding sequence is TGTGCCAGCAGCTTCGCCTCTAGCGCGACTTACAATGAGCAGTTCTTC. Amino acid sequence: CASSFASSATYNEQFF.

About this clonotype itself: This may stem from a read error, because a much larger clone lies one nucleotide away. The rearrangement links TRBV20-1 to TRBJ2-3; D remains unclear. The CDR3 spans 15 residues. The germline gives CDR1 DFQATT, CDR2 SNEGSKA (reference sequence). CDR3 in DNA: TGCAGTGCTGGAGATAGGGTCCTAAGCACAGATACGCAGTATTTT. Protein: CSAGDRVLSTDTQYF.

This clonotype showed up just a few times. The chain has TRBV2 and TRBJ2-5; 14 bases are shared with TRBD2. The J call may be in error: the DNA end matches TRBJ2-7 better. This CDR3 region has 15 residues. Germline assignment: CDR1 SNHLY and CDR2 FYNNEI. The CDR3 DNA is TGTGCCAGCAGTGGCGGGACTAGCGGGAGTGACGAGCAGTACTTC. It is translated as CASSGGTSGSDEQYF.

This clonotype was counted between two and nine times. One end of the junction fails to match germline, which may point to a read error. V is TRBV10-3 and J is TRBJ2-7; 9 positions match TRBD1. Germline lookup yields CDR1 ENHRY and CDR2 SYGVKD. This CDR3 is built from 15 residues. The CDR3 here is CAISESGTGSSEQYF. CDR3 DNA: TGTGCCATCAGTGAGTCCGGGACAGGGTCCTCCGAGCAGTACTTC.

This sequence joins TRBV24-1 and TRBJ2-1; 7 bases line up with TRBD1. Trimming cost V 4 bases and J 4 bases; bases outside gene matches: 9. Germline V gene sequence: CDR1 KGHDR, CDR2 SFDVKD. This CDR3 is 16 amino acids long. CDR3 in amino acids: CATSDRPRTGYNEQFF. Written as DNA, the CDR3 is TGTGCCACCAGTGACCGACCACGGACAGGATACAATGAGCAGTTCTTC.

The chain carries TRBV7-8 and TRBJ2-4; TRBD2 is a possible D gene (6 bases). This CDR3 comprises 14 residues. Germline CDR1 and CDR2: SGHVS and FQNEAQ. V was clipped by 5 bases and J by 4 bases, with 12 bases between them. CDR3 in DNA: TGTGCCAGCAGCCCCCGCGGGGAAAAAAACATTCAGTACTTC. This gives the protein CASSPRGEKNIQYF.

Ten or more counts support this clonotype. This rearrangement joins TRBV7-2 to TRBJ2-5; TRBD2 matches 14 bases. V was clipped by 5 bases and J by 2 bases; unmatched bases: 10. The CDR3 has 18 amino acids. Germline V gene lookup returns CDR1 SGHTA and CDR2 FQGNSA. The CDR3 spells CASSPGPGTSGRQETQYF. The CDR3 DNA sequence: TGTGCCAGCAGCCCGGGACCCGGGACTAGCGGGAGACAAGAGACCCAGTACTTC. Looking up the rest from reference TRBV7-2 and TRBJ2-5 gives the full variable domain: GAGVSQSPSNKVTEKGKDVELRCDPISGHTALYWYRQSLGQGLEFLIYFQGNSAPDKSGLPSDRFSAERTGGSVSTLTIQRTQQEDSAVYLCASSPGPGTSGRQETQYFGPGTRLLVL.

This clonotype has a handful of counts. The chain is built from TRBV10-3 and TRBJ1-2; D remains unclear. The V end was cut by 10 bases, the J end by 5 bases, with 17 bases between. Germline CDR1 and CDR2: ENHRY and SYGVKD. This CDR3 contains 13 residues. CDR3 amino acids: CATLGGFGYGYTF. In DNA form, the CDR3 reads TGTGCCACGTTGGGAGGGTTCGGTTATGGCTACACCTTC.

The chain links TRBV12-3 or TRBV12-4 to TRBJ2-1; 10 bases align to TRBD1. V gave up 7 bases and J gave up 4 bases; unmatched junction bases: 4. This CDR3 spans 14 amino acids. DNA for the CDR3: TGTGCCAGCATCCCGGGACAGGGGTACAATGAGCAGTTCTTC. This codes for CASIPGQGYNEQFF.

This clonotype was detected many times. The genes are TRBV12-3 or TRBV12-4 and TRBJ2-2; 7 nucleotides match TRBD1. The CDR3 runs 14 residues. The trim removed 6 bases at V and 0 bases at J, leaving 1 base unmatched. The CDR3, as DNA: TGTGCCAGCAGCGGGACAGCGAACACCGGGGAGCTGTTTTTT. As protein: CASSGTANTGELFF.

This clonotype occurred a few times. V gene TRBV3-1 combines with J gene TRBJ2-7; TRBD2 might be the D (7 bases). The V end lost 7 bases, the J end lost 2 bases, and 18 bases lay between the germline ends. Germline V CDR1 and CDR2: LGHDT, YNNKEL (reference sequence). The CDR3 length is 15 residues. The CDR3 DNA follows: TGTGCCAGCATTGGGAGGGGGAGCCCCCCCTACGAGCAGTACTTC. Encoded protein: CASIGRGSPPYEQYF.

This clonotype was seen only a few times. The chain recombines TRBV5-1 with TRBJ2-1, with 11 positions matching TRBD2. The germline CDR1 and CDR2 sequences are SGHRS and YFSETQ. V shed 0 bases and J 9 bases; nucleotides not matched to a gene: 5. CDR3 length: 15 amino acids. The CDR3: CASSLEASGGREQFF. The CDR3 DNA follows: TGCGCCAGCAGCTTGGAAGCTAGCGGGGGGCGTGAGCAGTTCTTC.

This clonotype has only a few counts. The chain carries TRBV12-3 or TRBV12-4 and TRBJ2-2, with 10 bases fitting TRBD2. V trimming: 6 bases; J trimming: 4 bases; junction bases outside the gene matches: 8. The CDR3 is 16 residues long. DNA for the CDR3: TGTGCCAGCAGAAACACGGGACTAGCGACCACCGGGGAGCTGTTTTTT. This sequence encodes CASRNTGLATTGELFF.

The V call is TRBV29-1, the J call TRBJ2-5; weak D call: TRBD1 (6 bases). The DNA end is a closer match to TRBJ2-7, so the J assignment may be wrong. CDR1 and CDR2 (germline): SQVTM, ANQGSEA. The CDR3 totals 14 residues. The CDR3 loop reads CSVSRTVISYEQYF. Here the CDR3 DNA reads TGCAGCGTCTCGAGGACAGTTATATCCTACGAGCAGTACTTC.

The rearrangement joins TRBV5-1 to TRBJ2-2; TRBD2 aligns across 10 bases. Per the germline V gene, CDR1 is SGHRS and CDR2 is YFSETQ. V was clipped by 3 bases and J by 1 base; unmatched bases: 9. The CDR3 is made up of 18 amino acids. CDR3 protein: CASSSLAGRRKNTGELFF. CDR3 nucleotides: TGCGCCAGCAGCTCACTAGCGGGGAGGAGGAAGAACACCGGGGAGCTGTTTTTT.

Note on this clonotype: A junction end diverges from the germline sequence, so it may reflect a read error. The chain joins TRBV14 to TRBJ2-5; tentatively, D is TRBD2 (6 bases). The germline gives CDR1 SGHDN, CDR2 FVKESK. The CDR3 has 14 residues. Here the CDR3 DNA reads TGTGCCAGCAGACGGGACTCCAACCAAGAGACGCAGTACTTC. Amino acids: CASRRDSNQETQYF.

The V and J genes are TRBV4-1 and TRBJ1-3; TRBD1 matches at 7 bases. The CDR3 is 16 amino acids. Germline V gene lookup returns CDR1 MGHRA and CDR2 YSYEKL. V lost 4 bases to trimming and J lost 0 bases; unmatched junction nucleotides: 6. The CDR3 DNA reads as TGCGCCAGCAGCCGGGACAGCCAATACTCTGGAAACACCATATATTTT. Residues: CASSRDSQYSGNTIYF.

This clonotype was picked up a small number of times. CDR3 DNA sequence: TGTGCCAGCAGCCCCTGGGGGGGAGCCGAGCAGTACTTC. Its translation is CASSPWGGAEQYF. The chain links TRBV11-3 to TRBJ2-7; TRBD2 matches at 7 bases. The germline gives CDR1 SGHNT, CDR2 YENEEA. The CDR3 is made up of 13 amino acids. With 5 bases clipped from V and 6 bases from J, the junction kept 7 bases outside the gene matches.

The chain links TRBV30 to TRBJ2-5; no reliable D call. The J call is uncertain, as TRBJ2-1 better fits the DNA end. Germline V CDR1 and CDR2: GTSNPN, SVGIG (reference sequence). CDR3 size: 12 residues. CDR3 protein: CAWGPPSSPQFF. CDR3 in DNA: TGTGCCTGGGGTCCCCCTAGTTCCCCTCAGTTCTTC.

J is TRBJ2-2 and V is TRBV3-1; 12 nucleotides line up with TRBD2. Germline assignment: CDR1 LGHDT and CDR2 YNNKEL (reference sequence). V shed 10 bases, J shed 1 base, and the junction held 13 bases outside the gene matches. The CDR3 has 18 amino acids. In nucleotides, the CDR3 is TGTGCCACTGGAGGTCCTAGCGGGAGGGCGGGGAACACCGGGGAGCTGTTTTTT. It translates to CATGGPSGRAGNTGELFF.

This clonotype occurred a few times. The CDR3 DNA is TGCAGTGCTAGAGTAAGGTTTACAGATACGCAGTATTTT. Translation gives CSARVRFTDTQYF. The V and J genes are TRBV20-1 and TRBJ2-3; the D is unclear. CDR1 is DFQATT, CDR2 SNEGSKA, per germline (reference sequence). There are 13 residues in the CDR3. The V end lost 1 base, the J end lost 3 bases, and 8 bases lay between the germline ends.

This clonotype was detected only a few times. V is TRBV7-9 and J is TRBJ1-1; no definite D call. CDR1 is SEHNR, CDR2 FQNEAQ, per germline (reference sequence). V was trimmed by 3 bases and J by 1 base, leaving 9 bases between them. The CDR3 runs 14 residues. CDR3 in DNA: TGTGCCAGCAGCTTGGTATCTCGGAACACTGAAGCTTTCTTT. It yields the protein CASSLVSRNTEAFF.

This clonotype has just a few counts. The chain combines TRBV7-2 with TRBJ1-4; D gene ambiguous. The V gene lost 5 bases and the J gene lost 7 bases, with 14 bases spanning the gap. In germline, CDR1 is SGHTA, CDR2 FQGNSA. The CDR3 sequence is 14 residues long. CDR3 protein: CASSKGVRSEKLFF. For the CDR3, the DNA is TGTGCCAGCAGCAAGGGTGTACGGAGTGAAAAACTGTTTTTT.

The CDR3 DNA reads TGTGCCAGCAGCGGTACTAGCGGAAGGGGTAATGAGCAGTTCTTC. Amino acid sequence: CASSGTSGRGNEQFF. This chain connects TRBV2 to TRBJ2-1; TRBD2 matches at 8 bases. The V segment lost 6 bases and the J segment 7 bases; nucleotides outside the gene matches: 11. CDR3 length equals 15 residues. Germline V lookup: CDR1 SNHLY, CDR2 FYNNEI.

The rearrangement links TRBV9 to TRBJ2-2; a possible D gene is TRBD2 (5 bases). Per germline, CDR1 SGDLS and CDR2 YYNGEE. The CDR3 is made up of 15 amino acids. The V end was cut by 1 base, the J end by 4 bases, with 11 bases between. The CDR3, as DNA: TGTGCCAGCAGCGTAAGTGGGAGAGGCACCGGGGAGCTGTTTTTT. Protein product: CASSVSGRGTGELFF.

The V call is TRBV6-5, the J call TRBJ2-4; D tentatively fits TRBD1 or TRBD2 (6 bases each). The CDR3 spans 15 residues. Germline V gene data show CDR1 as MNHEY and CDR2 as SVGAGI. V was pared by 0 bases and J by 4 bases, with 10 bases between. For the CDR3, the DNA is TGTGCCAGCAGTTACTCGGGGGGCGCTAAAAACATTCAGTACTTC. It codes for CASSYSGGAKNIQYF.